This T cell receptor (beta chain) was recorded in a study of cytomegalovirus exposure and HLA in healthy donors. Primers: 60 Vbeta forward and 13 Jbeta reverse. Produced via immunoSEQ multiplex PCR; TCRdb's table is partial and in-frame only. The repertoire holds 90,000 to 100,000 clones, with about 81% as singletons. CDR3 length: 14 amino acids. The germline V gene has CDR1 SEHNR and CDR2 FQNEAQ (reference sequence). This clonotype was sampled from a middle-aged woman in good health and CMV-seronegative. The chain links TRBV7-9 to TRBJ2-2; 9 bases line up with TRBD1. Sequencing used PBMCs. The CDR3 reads CSWSTGGNTGELFF. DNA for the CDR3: TGTTCCTGGTCGACAGGGGGAAACACCGGGGAGCTGTTTTTT.